This is a list of T cell receptor beta chains from one sample in a study of T cells after yellow fever vaccination. A single record per CDR3 protein comes from TCRdb applying MiXCR to the 5' RACE reads. This table has almost 600,000 distinct CDR3 sequences, approximately 13% appearing once. Specimen: PBMCs, collected on the day of the yellow fever booster vaccination. Receptor source: a man aged 25 to 45 who received the YFV17D yellow fever vaccine. The CDR3 runs from the conserved cysteine through the conserved F or W. A D gene is named only where the DNA matches it firmly. Clone size is not always given. Where it is, it says once, few, many or a class for expanded clones.

cdr3_length	d_call	j_call	v_call	clone_size	cdr3_nt	cdr3_aa
15	-	TRBJ2-1	TRBV7-2	many	TGTGCCAGCAGCTCCCTAGCGAACTCCTACAATGAGCAGTTCTTC	CASSSLANSYNEQFF
16	TRBD2	TRBJ2-5	TRBV29-1	few	TGCAGCGTGGCCCGACTCCTAGCGGACACAAGTGAGACCCAGTACTTC	CSVARLLADTSETQYF
17	TRBD2	TRBJ2-5	TRBV25-1	few	TGTGCCAGCAGTGAACCCGCCGTAGCGGGAGCTGGAGAGACCCAGTACTTC	CASSEPAVAGAGETQYF
16	-	TRBJ2-2	TRBV4-2	few	TGTGCCAGCAGCCAAGATCAGGGACGAAACACCGGGGAGCTGTTTTTT	CASSQDQGRNTGELFF
12	-	TRBJ1-1	TRBV7-9	many	TGTGCCAGCAGCTTATACGGGACAGAAGCTTTCTTT	CASSLYGTEAFF
16	TRBD1	TRBJ1-4	TRBV29-1	-	TGCAGCGTGAGGGGGACAGGGGACCCAACTAATGAAAAACTGTTTTTT	CSVRGTGDPTNEKLFF
15	-	TRBJ1-3	TRBV12-3/TRBV12-4	-	TGTGCCAGCAGCTTCGGTCCAGTCTCTGGAAACACCATATATTTT	CASSFGPVSGNTIYF
16	-	TRBJ2-2	TRBV11-2	few	TGTGCCAGCAGCTGGAGTCGTGGCGCGGGTACCGGGGAGCTGTTTTTT	CASSWSRGAGTGELFF
13	-	TRBJ2-7	TRBV20-1	many	TGCAGTGCTAGAGGGCGGAACCCCTACGAGCAGTACTTC	CSARGRNPYEQYF
14	-	TRBJ2-3	TRBV9	-	TGTGCCAGCAGCGGGAGCGCCGTTCCAGATACGCAGTATTTT	CASSGSAVPDTQYF
12	-	TRBJ2-1	TRBV12-3/TRBV12-4	few	TGTGCCAGCAGTAATTCTCGGTATGAGCAGTTCTTC	CASSNSRYEQFF
15	-	TRBJ2-2	TRBV12-3/TRBV12-4	-	TGTGCCAGCTCTAAACGAGGGGTAGACACCGGGGAGCTGTTTTTT	CASSKRGVDTGELFF
14	-	TRBJ1-6	TRBV6-5	-	TGTGCCAGCAGTTATTATGGGTACGGCTCACCCCTCCACTTT	CASSYYGYGSPLHF
15	TRBD2	TRBJ2-2	TRBV9	many	TGTGCCAGCAGCGCTAGCGGGAGCAACACCGGGGAGCTGTTTTTT	CASSASGSNTGELFF
15	-	TRBJ1-5	TRBV15	few	TGTGCCACCAGCAGAGACAGGGCGGGGGGGCAGCCCCAGCATTTT	CATSRDRAGGQPQHF
11	-	TRBJ2-1	TRBV10-2	-	TGCGCCAGCAGTGATCGTGATGAGCAGTTCTTC	CASSDRDEQFF
15	TRBD1	TRBJ2-1	TRBV7-2	-	TGTGCCAGCAGCTGGGGGACAGGCTCCTACAATGAGCAGTTCTTC	CASSWGTGSYNEQFF
14	TRBD1	TRBJ2-5	TRBV12-3/TRBV12-4	few	TGTGCCAGCAGTTTTCGCAGGGGGCGAGAGACCCAGTACTTC	CASSFRRGRETQYF
13	TRBD1	TRBJ1-4	TRBV20-1	-	TGCAGTGCTAGCGACAGGGGGGCTGAAAAACTGTTTTTT	CSASDRGAEKLFF
14	TRBD2	TRBJ2-1	TRBV10-3	-	TGTGCCATCACCGGCGGGGGGGGTGAAAATGAGCAGTTCTTC	CAITGGGGENEQFF
13	-	TRBJ1-1	TRBV7-2	few	TGTGCCAGCAGCTTCGGCCTGAACACTGAAGCTTTCTTT	CASSFGLNTEAFF
14	TRBD1	TRBJ2-3	TRBV7-9	few	TGTGCCATGACGAGGACAGGGAGAACAGATACGCAGTATTTT	CAMTRTGRTDTQYF
11	-	TRBJ2-1	TRBV27	-	TGTGCCAGCGGGAGGCCTCCGGGGCAGTTCTTC	CASGRPPGQFF
13	TRBD1	TRBJ1-1	TRBV19	many	TGTGCCAGTAGTAGTACAGGGGTAACTGAAGCTTTCTTT	CASSSTGVTEAFF
14	-	TRBJ1-1	TRBV12-3/TRBV12-4	-	TGTGCCAGCAGTTTGGGTGGAGTAGAAACTGAAGCTTTCTTT	CASSLGGVETEAFF
13	-	TRBJ1-4	TRBV20-1	-	TGCAGTGCTAGGGACCAGGGACTTTCAGAACTGTTTTTT	CSARDQGLSELFF
18	TRBD1	TRBJ1-1	TRBV11-2	-	TGTGCCAGCAGCTTAGAATTCAGGGACAGGCGGTCCCCAACTGAAGCTTTCTTT	CASSLEFRDRRSPTEAFF
15	-	TRBJ2-5	TRBV20-1	-	TGCAGTGCAAGACAGGGGACTAGCACAAAAGAGACCCAGTACTTC	CSARQGTSTKETQYF
14	TRBD2	TRBJ2-1	TRBV24-1	-	TGTGCCACCAGTGACGGAGCGGGAGGAAATGAGCAGTTCTTC	CATSDGAGGNEQFF
12	-	TRBJ1-2	TRBV20-1	few	TGCAGCGATAACTCAGCTAACTATGGCTACACCTTC	CSDNSANYGYTF
19	TRBD2	TRBJ2-7	TRBV20-1	-	TGCAGTGCTCCTATCTTCCCCGGGACTAGCGGGAGGGAGGGCCACGAGCAGTACTTC	CSAPIFPGTSGREGHEQYF
13	-	TRBJ2-7	TRBV3-1	-	TGTGCCAGCAGCCAGGCTATCACCTACGAGCAGTACTTC	CASSQAITYEQYF
14	-	TRBJ2-1	TRBV19	-	TGTGCCAGTAGTCTCTACACGGGATACAATGAGCAGTTCTTC	CASSLYTGYNEQFF
13	-	TRBJ2-3	TRBV7-3	few	TGTGCCAGCAGCAAGGGACCACAAGATACGCAGTATTTT	CASSKGPQDTQYF
15	TRBD2	TRBJ2-7	TRBV6-1	-	TGTGCCAGCAGCGAAGCGGGAGGGAGCACCTACGAGCAGTACTTC	CASSEAGGSTYEQYF
13	-	TRBJ1-4	TRBV15	-	TGTGCCACCAGCAGAGATCATGGTGAAAAACTGTTTTTT	CATSRDHGEKLFF
14	TRBD1	TRBJ1-2	TRBV15	few	TGTGCCACCAGCCGAACCACAGGGGGCTATGGCTACACCTTC	CATSRTTGGYGYTF
14	-	TRBJ2-5	TRBV5-1	-	TGCGCCAGCAGCTTAACAGCGACCCAAGAGACCCAGTACTTC	CASSLTATQETQYF
15	-	TRBJ2-7	TRBV12-3/TRBV12-4	-	TGTGCCAGCAGCCGAACAAAGGGCTATTCCTACGAGCAGTACTTC	CASSRTKGYSYEQYF
13	-	TRBJ1-4	TRBV6-5	-	TGTGCCAGCAGTTCCAGAGCTGGCGAAAAACTGTTTTTT	CASSSRAGEKLFF
16	-	TRBJ2-7	TRBV7-6	few	TGTGCCAGCAGCTCTTCGGCGGGCGAGCAATTCTACGAGCAGTACTTC	CASSSSAGEQFYEQYF
17	TRBD2	TRBJ2-1	TRBV29-1	-	TGCAGCGTTGAGGGACTAGCGGGGGGGACTTCCTACAATGAGCAGTTCTTC	CSVEGLAGGTSYNEQFF
17	TRBD2	TRBJ2-7	TRBV7-2	-	TGTGCCAGCAGTCGACCGACTAGCGGGAGTCGAGTCTACGAGCAGTACTTC	CASSRPTSGSRVYEQYF
13	-	TRBJ2-1	TRBV2	once	TGTGCCAGCACCGAAGCTTCTGACAGCACCCAGTTCTTC	CASTEASDSTQFF
15	-	TRBJ2-2	TRBV5-1	few	TGCGCCAGCAGCGATCACCGACAGAACACCGGGGAGCTGTTTTTT	CASSDHRQNTGELFF
14	-	TRBJ2-3	TRBV9	-	TGTGCCAGCAGCCCCCCCACCCCGTCGGGTACGCAGTATTTT	CASSPPTPSGTQYF
16	-	TRBJ2-1	TRBV6-5	-	TGTGCCAGCAGATATAGCGGACAGTATGGGGAAGATGAGCAGTTCTTC	CASRYSGQYGEDEQFF
18	TRBD2	TRBJ2-7	TRBV10-3	-	TGTGCCATCAGTGAGCCCAGGGGGCCGACTAGCGGGAACTACGAGCAGTACTTC	CAISEPRGPTSGNYEQYF
14	-	TRBJ2-2	TRBV27	many	TGTGCCAGCAGTTTATCAGGGGGCACCGGGGAGCTGTTTTTT	CASSLSGGTGELFF
15	TRBD1	TRBJ2-7	TRBV25-1	-	TGTGCCAGCAGTGCATCCGGGACAGGGGGCTACGAGCAGTACTTC	CASSASGTGGYEQYF